These 31 T cell receptor beta chains share one sample of origin, sequenced in a study of blood T cell repertoires in COVID-19. Method: immunoSEQ multiplex PCR; TCRdb's copy keeps in-frame clones and lacks some. The sample yields approximately 150,000 clones, over 80% seen once. The sample was peripheral blood. The receptors stem from an elderly woman with COVID-19, enrolled during active disease.

The rearrangement links TRBV9 to TRBJ2-1; D may be TRBD2 (6 bases). With 4 bases removed from V and 1 base from J, the gap between germline ends came to 12 bases. Looked up from germline, CDR1 is SGDLS and CDR2 is YYNGEE. The CDR3 totals 15 residues. The CDR3 bases are TGTGCCAGCAGCCCGGACTACCCGTCCTACAATGAGCAGTTCTTC. This codes for CASSPDYPSYNEQFF.

The chain combines TRBV14 with TRBJ1-4; the D gene is possibly TRBD1 (5 bases). The CDR3 is made up of 15 amino acids. Germline V lookup: CDR1 SGHDN, CDR2 FVKESK. V dropped 0 bases and J dropped 10 bases, with 15 bases sitting between them. In nucleotides, the CDR3 is TGTGCCAGCAGCCAAGATGCAGGGATGCTAAGAAAACTGTTTTTT. Translation: CASSQDAGMLRKLFF.

The V call is TRBV24-1, the J call TRBJ2-2; 12 nucleotides agree with TRBD1. V shed 0 bases and J 5 bases; nucleotides not matched to a gene: 6. CDR1 is KGHDR and CDR2 is SFDVKD in the germline V gene. This CDR3 spans 18 amino acids. CDR3 amino acids: CATSDLSGTGGQTGELFF. CDR3 bases: TGTGCCACCAGTGATTTGTCTGGGACAGGGGGCCAAACCGGGGAGCTGTTTTTT.

The chain has TRBV27 and TRBJ2-2; 9 bases are a match to TRBD1. CDR3 length: 18 residues. Germline values: CDR1 MNHEY, CDR2 SMNVEV (reference sequence). The V and J ends lost 8 bases and 5 bases, in that order; junction bases with no gene match: 18. The CDR3 sequence is CASGRDRALADRTGELFF. DNA for the CDR3: TGTGCCAGCGGGCGGGACAGGGCTCTAGCGGACAGAACCGGGGAGCTGTTTTTT.

The chain carries TRBV20-1 and TRBJ1-1, with 10 bases matching TRBD1. The junction had 8 bases not matched to a gene; V was cut back by 3 bases and J by 4 bases. CDR1 is DFQATT and CDR2 is SNEGSKA in the germline V gene (reference sequence). The CDR3 consists of 15 residues. CDR3 sequence: CSASSHGQGGTEAFF. CDR3 coding DNA: TGCAGTGCTAGTTCCCACGGACAGGGGGGCACTGAAGCTTTCTTT.

The chain carries TRBV24-1 and TRBJ1-1; D remains unclear. Trimming removed 2 bases from V and 1 base from J, with 7 bases in between. Looked up from germline, CDR1 is KGHDR and CDR2 is SFDVKD. CDR3 length: 14 amino acids. The CDR3 reads CATSDSFGNTEAFF. CDR3 coding DNA: TGTGCCACCAGTGATTCGTTCGGGAACACTGAAGCTTTCTTT.

In nucleotides, the CDR3 is TGTGCCAGCAGAATCCGGGACAGCGATGAAAAACTGTTTTTT. Translated: CASRIRDSDEKLFF. The chain uses TRBV7-6 and TRBJ1-4; 7 positions agree with TRBD1. This CDR3 is built from 14 residues. The V and J ends lost 6 bases and 6 bases, in that order; junction bases with no gene match: 7. The germline CDR1 and CDR2 sequences are SGHVS and FNYEAQ.

The J gene is TRBJ2-7, the V gene TRBV29-1; 10 bases fit TRBD1. CDR1 and CDR2 from the germline V gene are SQVTM and ANQGSEA. The CDR3 has 12 residues. J lost 5 bases, V lost 7 bases, and 5 bases had no gene match. CDR3 amino acids: CSASTGGDEQYF. CDR3 coding DNA: TGCAGCGCTTCGACAGGGGGCGACGAGCAGTACTTC.

The sample holds one count of this clone. The V call is TRBV24-1, the J call TRBJ1-5; 7 bases are a match to TRBD1. The V and J ends lost 11 bases and 2 bases, in that order; junction bases with no gene match: 8. This CDR3 has 14 amino acids. CDR1 is KGHDR, CDR2 SFDVKD, per germline. The CDR3 sequence: CARQGGQGNQPQHF. In DNA form, the CDR3 reads TGTGCCAGACAGGGCGGCCAAGGCAATCAGCCCCAGCATTTT.

This chain uses TRBV5-1 with TRBJ2-3; TRBD2 agrees at 7 bases. The germline V gene encodes CDR1 SGHRS and CDR2 YFSETQ. The CDR3 sequence is 14 residues long. J lost 3 bases, V lost 4 bases, and 5 bases had no gene match. The CDR3 here is CASSTMGGTDTQYF. The DNA for the CDR3 is TGCGCCAGCAGCACAATGGGGGGGACAGATACGCAGTATTTT. Variable domain in full (rest from reference TRBV5-1 and TRBJ2-3): KAGVTQTPRYLIKTRGQQVTLSCSPISGHRSVSWYQQTPGQGLQFLFEYFSETQRNKGNFPGRFSGRQFSNSRSEMNVSTLELGDSALYLCASSTMGGTDTQYFGPGTRLTVL.

The CDR3 sequence: CASSRGYAEAFF. The DNA for the CDR3 is TGTGCCAGCAGCAGGGGGTACGCTGAAGCTTTCTTT. The chain uses TRBV7-8 and TRBJ1-1, with D tentatively TRBD1 (6 bases). V lost 5 bases and J 6 bases, leaving 10 bases between the germline ends. From germline, CDR1 is SGHVS and CDR2 FQNEAQ. This CDR3 contains 12 residues.

The CDR3 nucleotides are TGTGCCAGCAGCGTAGGGGGCGGGGCAGACAATGAGCAGTTCTTC. This codes for CASSVGGGADNEQFF. The chain uses TRBV9 and TRBJ2-1; TRBD2 might be the D (6 bases). The CDR3 has 15 residues. V gave up 0 bases and J gave up 5 bases, with 12 bases separating them. From germline, CDR1 is SGDLS and CDR2 YYNGEE.

Here the CDR3 reads CASSPRGKETQYF. The CDR3 region has the DNA TGTGCCAGTAGTCCCCGGGGAAAAGAGACCCAGTACTTC. This sequence joins TRBV19 and TRBJ2-5; tentative D call: TRBD2 (5 bases). The V end lost 5 bases, the J end lost 3 bases, and 10 bases lay between the germline ends. Germline lookup yields CDR1 LNHDA and CDR2 SQIVND (reference sequence). The CDR3 contains 13 residues.

The chain uses TRBV20-1 and TRBJ1-5; D is perhaps TRBD1 (6 bases). Looked up from germline, CDR1 is DFQATT and CDR2 is SNEGSKA (reference sequence). Trimming removed 3 bases at V and 2 bases at J, with 23 bases between. The length of the CDR3 is 18 residues. The CDR3 sequence: CSASLGTNFPGGNQPQHF. The CDR3 nucleotides read TGCAGTGCTAGTCTCGGGACGAACTTCCCAGGGGGCAATCAGCCCCAGCATTTT.

The J gene is TRBJ1-3, the V gene TRBV7-3, with TRBD1 matching 9 bases. Germline V gives CDR1 SGHTA, CDR2 FQGTGA. The CDR3 length is 13 residues. The junction had 5 bases not matched to a gene; V was cut back by 6 bases and J by 8 bases. The CDR3 DNA is TGTGCCAGCAGGTCGGGACAGGGCGACACCATATATTTT. Amino acid sequence: CASRSGQGDTIYF. The full variable domain, completed using reference TRBV7-3 and TRBJ1-3, is GAGVSQTPSNKVTEKGKYVELRCDPISGHTALYWYRQSLGQGPEFLIYFQGTGAADDSGLPNDRFFAVRPEGSVSTLKIQRTERGDSAVYLCASRSGQGDTIYFGEGSWLTVV.

V and J are TRBV27 and TRBJ1-2; D not resolved. V was clipped by 8 bases and J by 6 bases, with 16 bases between them. This CDR3 contains 13 residues. Germline V gene data show CDR1 as MNHEY and CDR2 as SMNVEV (reference sequence). The CDR3 sequence: CASRSSRGDGYTF. The CDR3 DNA sequence: TGTGCCAGCCGGAGCAGCCGGGGAGATGGCTACACCTTC.

V and J are TRBV28 and TRBJ1-1; weak D call: TRBD1 (5 bases). V lost 4 bases and J 7 bases, leaving 13 bases between the germline ends. The germline V gene encodes CDR1 MDHEN and CDR2 SYDVKM. This CDR3 is 13 amino acids long. The CDR3 DNA reads TGTGCCAGCAGTTGGAGGAGGGGAGGTGAAGCTTTCTTT. This sequence encodes CASSWRRGGEAFF. Full variable domain (rest looked up from reference TRBV28 and TRBJ1-1): DVKVTQSSRYLVKRTGEKVFLECVQDMDHENMFWYRQDPGLGLRLIYFSYDVKMKEKGDIPEGYSVSREKKERFSLILESASTNQTSMYLCASSWRRGGEAFFGQGTRLTVV.

This sequence joins TRBV19 and TRBJ2-4; 7 nucleotides align to TRBD1. This CDR3 region has 13 residues. The trim removed 9 bases at V and 4 bases at J, leaving 6 bases unmatched. Germline lookup yields CDR1 LNHDA and CDR2 SQIVND (reference sequence). In DNA form, the CDR3 reads TGTGCCAGCTTAGACAGGGCGAAAAACATTCAGTACTTC. Encoded protein: CASLDRAKNIQYF.

The chain is built from TRBV5-1 and TRBJ1-1; 9 bases map to TRBD1. Germline V CDR1 and CDR2: SGHRS, YFSETQ. Germline trimming cut 2 bases from V and 5 bases from J; bases unmatched to any gene: 4. CDR3 length equals 14 residues. CDR3 in amino acids: CASSLQGAGTEAFF. The CDR3 DNA reads TGCGCCAGCAGCTTACAGGGGGCTGGAACTGAAGCTTTCTTT.

The chain couples TRBV5-5 to TRBJ1-2; D is perhaps TRBD1 (5 bases). V lost 3 bases to trimming and J lost 4 bases, with 13 bases between them. This CDR3 region has 14 residues. Germline V gives CDR1 SGHKS, CDR2 YYEKEE (reference sequence). The CDR3 loop reads CASSSGAGIYGYTF. The CDR3 DNA follows: TGTGCCAGCAGCTCCGGAGCAGGGATCTATGGCTACACCTTC.

V usage is TRBV28 and J usage is TRBJ1-2; D remains unclear. CDR3 length: 12 residues. Per the germline V gene, CDR1 is MDHEN and CDR2 is SYDVKM. Trimming removed 3 bases at V and 3 bases at J, with 5 bases between. The DNA of the CDR3 is TGTGCCAGCAGTTTCTCCTACTATGGCTACACCTTC. This translates into CASSFSYYGYTF.

A word on this clone: Other DNA sequences in the same sample also yield this CDR3. V gene TRBV5-4 combines with J gene TRBJ1-5; the D is unclear. CDR1 is SGHNT and CDR2 is YYREEE in the germline V gene (reference sequence). This CDR3 is built from 14 residues. Trimming took off 4 bases at V and 0 bases at J, with 8 bases between the two ends. This CDR3 is CASSLAGSNQPQHF. In nucleotides, the CDR3 is TGTGCCAGCAGCCTGGCAGGTAGCAATCAGCCCCAGCATTTT.

The chain employs TRBV11-2 and TRBJ2-2, with TRBD1 identical over 8 bases. The CDR3 runs to 16 residues. Germline V gene data show CDR1 as SGHAT and CDR2 as FQNNGV. V lost 4 bases to trimming and J lost 3 bases; unmatched junction nucleotides: 7. CDR3 nucleotides: TGTGCCAGCAGCTCCAGGGGGCGAATGGACACCGGGGAGCTGTTTTTT. Its translation is CASSSRGRMDTGELFF.

This rearrangement joins TRBV5-8 to TRBJ2-3; TRBD2 matches at 16 bases. The CDR3 extends over 18 amino acids. CDR1 is SGHTS, CDR2 YDEGEE, per germline. With 3 bases clipped from V and 1 base from J, the junction kept 5 bases outside the gene matches. The CDR3 region has the DNA TGTGCCAGCAGCTCTGGTGGGACTAGCGGGGGGGGCACAGATACGCAGTATTTT. Translation: CASSSGGTSGGGTDTQYF.

This clone has only one observation. V and J are TRBV14 and TRBJ1-5; no reliable D call. Germline CDR1 reads SGHDN; CDR2 reads FVKESK. Trimming removed 8 bases at V and 5 bases at J, with 22 bases between. The CDR3 has 16 amino acids. CDR3 in DNA: TGTGCCAGCGGTCTCACGTCTAACCAACTCGATCAGCCCCAGCATTTT. As protein: CASGLTSNQLDQPQHF.

V is TRBV18 and J is TRBJ1-3, with TRBD1 as a possible D gene (5 bases). V was cut by 0 bases and J by 4 bases, with 13 bases left in between. The CDR3 is 16 amino acids. The germline V gene encodes CDR1 KGHSH and CDR2 LQKENI. This CDR3 reads CASSPPVSTDGNTIYF. For the CDR3, the DNA is TGTGCCAGCTCACCACCGGTCTCGACAGACGGAAACACCATATATTTT.

The chain uses TRBV5-4 and TRBJ2-5; a possible D gene is TRBD2 (5 bases). There are 15 residues in the CDR3. The V gene lost 0 bases and the J gene lost 2 bases, with 11 bases spanning the gap. Germline V CDR1 and CDR2: SGHNT, YYREEE (reference sequence). CDR3 region: CASSLGGGPQETQYF. The CDR3 region has the DNA TGTGCCAGCAGCTTGGGAGGCGGGCCTCAAGAGACCCAGTACTTC.

The CDR3 DNA reads as TGTGCCAGTAGTCCGACTCGTTCGGATGAGCAGTTCTTC. It codes for CASSPTRSDEQFF. The chain couples TRBV19 to TRBJ2-1; no clear D gene. The V end lost 5 bases, the J end lost 8 bases, and 13 bases lay between the germline ends. The CDR3 is 13 amino acids. Germline loops: CDR1 LNHDA, CDR2 SQIVND (reference sequence).

The chain uses TRBV2 and TRBJ2-2, with D possibly being TRBD1 (5 bases). V lost 3 bases to trimming and J lost 10 bases, with 9 bases between them. The CDR3 runs 12 residues. From germline, CDR1 is SNHLY and CDR2 FYNNEI. The CDR3 here is CASSDRAPELFF. The CDR3 nucleotides read TGTGCCAGCAGTGACAGGGCACCGGAGCTGTTTTTT.

This clone was detected only a few times. The V and J genes are TRBV10-3 and TRBJ2-7; D remains unclear. Trimming removed 0 bases from V and 5 bases from J, with 5 bases in between. There are 12 residues in the CDR3. Germline loops: CDR1 ENHRY, CDR2 SYGVKD. CDR3 sequence reads: CAISESRNEQYF. CDR3 sequence (DNA): TGTGCCATCAGTGAGTCGAGGAACGAGCAGTACTTC.

V usage is TRBV6-5 and J usage is TRBJ1-2, with TRBD1 as a possible D gene (6 bases). Trimming pared 6 bases from V and 0 bases from J, leaving 11 bases between. Germline V gene data show CDR1 as MNHEY and CDR2 as SVGAGI. This CDR3 region has 14 residues. CDR3 amino acids: CASSLDSANYGYTF. The CDR3 bases are TGTGCCAGCAGCCTGGACAGTGCTAACTATGGCTACACCTTC.